These 25 T cell receptor beta chains originate from one sample sequenced in a study of identical twins. TCRdb itself ran the 5' RACE reads through MiXCR, one entry per CDR3 protein. The sample has about 210,000 distinct CDR3 sequences; roughly a tenth are singletons. Input material: memory (CD45RO+) T cells sorted from blood. All receptors come from a woman younger than 35 in good health.

In this sample, this clonotype turned up a few times. The chain uses TRBV20-1 and TRBJ2-1, with no clear D. CDR3 size: 13 residues. V was trimmed by 6 bases and J by 5 bases, leaving 14 bases between them. Germline CDR1 is DFQATT and CDR2 is SNEGSKA (reference sequence). The CDR3 DNA reads as TGCAGTGCGGATCCGCCCCTCGACAATGAGCAGTTCTTC. It yields the protein CSADPPLDNEQFF.

In this sample, this clonotype turned up a few times. The chain uses TRBV5-1 and TRBJ2-2; unclear D gene. Germline CDR1 is SGHRS and CDR2 is YFSETQ. This CDR3 is built from 18 residues. V dropped 4 bases and J dropped 2 bases, with 21 bases sitting between them. The CDR3 loop reads CASSPDAITWGNTGELFF. The CDR3 DNA reads TGCGCCAGCAGCCCGGATGCCATAACGTGGGGAAACACCGGGGAGCTGTTTTTT.

The chain recombines TRBV7-9 with TRBJ2-2; the D is unclear. CDR3 length: 14 amino acids. Germline V lookup: CDR1 SEHNR, CDR2 FQNEAQ (reference sequence). V shed 1 base and J shed 4 bases, with 7 bases lying between them. The CDR3 protein is CASSLVPITGELFF. CDR3 coding DNA: TGTGCCAGCAGCTTAGTGCCAATCACCGGGGAGCTGTTTTTT.

This clonotype appeared many times. The rearrangement uses TRBV10-2 and TRBJ1-1; D gene ambiguous. Germline CDR1 reads WSHSY; CDR2 reads SAAADI. This CDR3 region has 12 residues. V lost 2 bases and J 1 base, leaving 2 bases between the germline ends. The CDR3 here is CASSEANTEAFF. The CDR3 nucleotides read TGCGCCAGCAGTGAGGCGAACACTGAAGCTTTCTTT.

Remarks on this clonotype: An end of the junction does not agree with germline; a read error may underlie this. The rearrangement joins TRBV27 to TRBJ2-7, with 7 bases that match TRBD2. CDR1 MNHEY and CDR2 SMNVEV come from the germline V gene (reference sequence). The CDR3 length is 15 residues. The CDR3 loop is CASSFRAGVAYEQYF. The CDR3 DNA sequence: TGTGCAAGCAGTTTTAGGGCGGGGGTAGCCTACGAGCAGTACTTC.

V usage is TRBV20-1 and J usage is TRBJ2-7; possibly TRBD1 or TRBD2 for D (5 bases each). The CDR3 is 14 amino acids. With 5 bases removed from V and 1 base from J, the gap between germline ends came to 15 bases. Germline CDR1 is DFQATT and CDR2 is SNEGSKA (reference sequence). Written as DNA, the CDR3 is TGCAGTGCTCTCCGGGACGGCATGTCCTACGAGCAGTACTTC. It encodes CSALRDGMSYEQYF.

The genes are TRBV7-9 and TRBJ2-5; D is possibly TRBD2 (6 bases). V lost 5 bases and J lost 5, with 12 bases in between. CDR3 size: 13 residues. Germline V gives CDR1 SEHNR, CDR2 FQNEAQ (reference sequence). The CDR3 nucleotides read TGTGCCAGCAGCCGCGTAGCGGTGGAGACCCAGTACTTC. It translates to CASSRVAVETQYF.

The chain joins TRBV12-3 or TRBV12-4 to TRBJ2-6, with 15 bases that match TRBD2. The CDR3 loop spans 16 amino acids. Losses at the gene ends were 5 bases for V and 15 bases for J; bases not matched to a gene: 11. Here the CDR3 reads CASSLRGLAGGRGLTF. Here the CDR3 DNA reads TGTGCCAGCAGTCTTAGGGGACTAGCGGGGGGTAGAGGCCTGACTTTC.

This clonotype showed up just a few times. CDR3 sequence reads: CASTRDGYTGELFF. The CDR3 DNA reads TGTGCCAGCACTAGGGACGGATACACCGGGGAGCTGTTTTTT. The chain is built from TRBV2 and TRBJ2-2; D tentatively reads TRBD1 or TRBD2 (5 bases each). Between the trimmed V and J ends, which lost 7 bases and 3 bases, there was a span of 12 bases. The CDR3 has 14 amino acids. Germline CDR1 SNHLY, CDR2 FYNNEI.

The CDR3 reads CASSFDRGYAPYF. The CDR3 DNA follows: TGTGCCAGCAGTTTCGACAGGGGGTATGCCCCTTACTTC. The V gene is TRBV6-2 or TRBV6-3, the J gene TRBJ2-5; 9 nucleotides align to TRBD1. The CDR3 has 13 residues. Germline V gene data show CDR1 as MNHEY and CDR2 as SVGEGT. V lost 4 bases and J lost 14; bases outside the gene matches: 11.

V usage is TRBV6-5 and J usage is TRBJ2-7; TRBD2 matches at 11 bases. The J segment lost 6 bases and the V segment lost 2 bases, leaving 6 bases of the junction unmatched. The CDR3 sequence is 15 residues long. Germline V gene lookup returns CDR1 MNHEY and CDR2 SVGAGI. The CDR3 loop is CASSYGSSGRLEQYF. The CDR3, as DNA: TGTGCCAGCAGTTACGGTTCTAGCGGGAGGCTCGAGCAGTACTTC.

This clonotype was counted only a few times. The V call is TRBV11-3, the J call TRBJ2-2; D uncertain. Germline lookup yields CDR1 SGHNT and CDR2 YENEEA. This CDR3 comprises 15 residues. Trimming cost V 2 bases and J 0 bases, with 7 bases left between them. In nucleotides, the CDR3 is TGTGCCAGCAGCTTACAAGTGTCGAACACCGGGGAGCTGTTTTTT. It is translated as CASSLQVSNTGELFF.

A few counts support this clonotype. The gene calls are TRBV12-3 or TRBV12-4 and TRBJ2-2; D possibly uses TRBD1 or TRBD2 (5 bases each). The CDR3 consists of 17 residues. The germline V and J ends were trimmed by 2 bases and 1 base, with 14 bases remaining between them. CDR3 coding DNA: TGTGCCAGCAGTTTACCTCCGGGACCCCTGAACACCGGGGAGCTGTTTTTT. It is translated as CASSLPPGPLNTGELFF.

This clonotype showed up just a few times. The rearrangement joins TRBV12-3 or TRBV12-4 to TRBJ1-5; 8 bases match TRBD1. CDR3 length: 15 residues. Trimming took 5 bases from V and 2 from J; bases not matched to a gene: 5. The chain's CDR3 is CASSQTGGRNQPQHF. CDR3 in DNA: TGTGCCAGCAGTCAAACAGGGGGACGCAATCAGCCCCAGCATTTT.

This chain joins TRBV7-2 and TRBJ2-5; 8 bases fit TRBD1. The CDR3 loop spans 14 amino acids. Per the germline V gene, CDR1 is SGHTA and CDR2 is FQGNSA. V gave up 4 bases and J gave up 5 bases; unmatched junction bases: 6. The CDR3 spells CASSSRQGWETQYF. CDR3 nucleotides: TGTGCCAGCAGCTCCAGACAGGGGTGGGAGACCCAGTACTTC.

The chain couples TRBV12-3 or TRBV12-4 to TRBJ2-7; 8 bases line up with TRBD2. The V segment lost 4 bases and the J segment 0 bases; nucleotides outside the gene matches: 8. This CDR3 contains 16 residues. For the CDR3, the DNA is TGTGCCAGCAGTTCAAGACTAGCGACAAACTCCTACGAGCAGTACTTC. Translation: CASSSRLATNSYEQYF.

This clonotype occurred a few times. This chain's CDR3 is CASSTPTGFSYEQYF. In nucleotides, the CDR3 is TGTGCCAGCAGCACCCCGACAGGGTTCTCCTACGAGCAGTACTTC. The rearrangement links TRBV5-5 to TRBJ2-7, with 7 bases fitting TRBD1. V lost 4 bases and J lost 0; bases outside the gene matches: 7. The CDR3 runs 15 residues. From germline, CDR1 is SGHKS and CDR2 YYEKEE (reference sequence).

About this clonotype: With a much larger clone just one base away, this may be a read error. V is TRBV9 and J is TRBJ2-7; D possibly corresponds to TRBD2 (5 bases). The CDR3 runs to 15 residues. Germline assignment: CDR1 SGDLS and CDR2 YYNGEE. The ends were cut back, 0 bases at V and 4 bases at J, with 14 bases in the middle. CDR3 in amino acids: CASSVGSWRWYEQYF. As DNA, the CDR3 is TGTGCCAGCAGCGTAGGTAGCTGGAGGTGGTACGAGCAGTACTTC.

V usage is TRBV11-3 and J usage is TRBJ2-1, with D tentatively TRBD1 or TRBD2 (5 bases each). This CDR3 spans 15 amino acids. V lost 5 bases and J 4 bases, leaving 15 bases between the germline ends. Germline lookup yields CDR1 SGHNT and CDR2 YENEEA. CDR3 in amino acids: CASSPVGDRYNEQFF. The CDR3 bases are TGTGCCAGCAGCCCGGTGGGGGATAGGTACAATGAGCAGTTCTTC.

This clonotype was counted only a few times. This CDR3 reads CASSLKEREYPFF. The CDR3 region has the DNA TGTGCCAGCAGCCTCAAGGAGAGGGAGTATCCGTTCTTC. This chain joins TRBV3-1 and TRBJ2-1, with D possibly matching TRBD2 (5 bases). Germline V gene data show CDR1 as LGHDT and CDR2 as YNNKEL (reference sequence). Trimming left V 4 bases short and J 15 bases short, with 19 bases between. There are 13 residues in the CDR3.

In this sample, this clonotype turned up a few times. J is TRBJ1-1 and V is TRBV20-1; the D is unclear. The V end lost 5 bases, the J end lost 5 bases, and 15 bases lay between the germline ends. This CDR3 contains 13 residues. Germline CDR1 DFQATT, CDR2 SNEGSKA (reference sequence). CDR3 sequence (DNA): TGCAGTGCTCCCCCTCCGGTGGGGACTGAAGCTTTCTTT. Amino acids: CSAPPPVGTEAFF.

This chain joins TRBV5-5 and TRBJ2-3, with 10 bases that match TRBD1. J gave up 4 bases and V 5 bases, and 4 bases lay outside the gene matches. CDR1 is SGHKS and CDR2 is YYEKEE in the germline V gene (reference sequence). This CDR3 is 14 amino acids long. The CDR3 DNA reads TGTGCCAGCAGTGGACAGGGGGGGGCAGATACGCAGTATTTT. It encodes CASSGQGGADTQYF.

A few counts support this clonotype. The chain recombines TRBV7-8 with TRBJ2-1, with 9 bases that match TRBD2. V lost 3 bases to trimming and J lost 8 bases; unmatched junction nucleotides: 11. CDR3 length: 16 amino acids. Germline V CDR1 and CDR2: SGHVS, FQNEAQ. CDR3 sequence: CASSFYLSGSRDEQFF. CDR3 coding DNA: TGTGCCAGCAGCTTTTATCTTAGCGGGAGTAGGGATGAGCAGTTCTTC.

This clonotype was observed a few times. This chain connects TRBV20-1 to TRBJ2-3; possible D gene TRBD2, 6 bases. The CDR3 is 15 amino acids. V lost 5 bases and J 0 bases, leaving 15 bases between the germline ends. Germline V gene data show CDR1 as DFQATT and CDR2 as SNEGSKA (reference sequence). CDR3 amino acids: CSAGPGALSTDTQYF. The CDR3 DNA sequence: TGCAGTGCTGGCCCGGGAGCCCTTAGCACAGATACGCAGTATTTT.

The gene calls are TRBV18 and TRBJ1-4; D is unresolved. The CDR3 extends over 15 amino acids. The ends were cut back, 2 bases at V and 8 bases at J, with 15 bases in the middle. Germline V gene lookup returns CDR1 KGHSH and CDR2 LQKENI. This CDR3 reads CASSPTGGAEEKLFF. The CDR3 DNA is TGTGCCAGCTCACCAACCGGAGGTGCGGAGGAAAAACTGTTTTTT.